The 26 T cell receptor beta chains below all came from one sample that was sequenced in a study of cytomegalovirus exposure and HLA in healthy donors. Vbeta (60) and Jbeta (13) primers were used in the PCR. Libraries were prepared by immunoSEQ multiplex PCR; TCRdb keeps only in-frame clonotypes and omits some of them. The sample consists of about 130,000 clones, around two thirds of them appearing once. Sequenced sample: PBMCs. Receptors were obtained from a human donor in good health.

This clone has only a few counts. The V and J genes are TRBV18 and TRBJ1-2, with D possibly matching TRBD1 (5 bases). The CDR3 consists of 13 residues. The V gene's germline CDR1 is KGHSH and CDR2 LQKENI. Trimming left V 2 bases short and J 8 bases short, with 12 bases between. DNA for the CDR3: TGTGCCAGCTCACCATTGGGGGAGGCGGGCTACACCTTC. The encoded protein is CASSPLGEAGYTF.

The rearrangement joins TRBV14 to TRBJ1-1; D may be TRBD1 (6 bases). CDR3 length: 15 amino acids. Germline loops: CDR1 SGHDN, CDR2 FVKESK. V was clipped by 3 bases and J by 0 bases, with 11 bases between them. The CDR3 region is CASSHTTGLNTEAFF. The CDR3 bases are TGTGCCAGCAGCCATACCACAGGGCTGAACACTGAAGCTTTCTTT. Filled out from reference TRBV14 and TRBJ1-1, the complete variable domain reads EAGVTQFPSHSVIEKGQTVTLRCDPISGHDNLYWYRRVMGKEIKFLLHFVKESKQDESGMPNNRFLAERTGGTYSTLKVQPAELEDSGVYFCASSHTTGLNTEAFFGQGTRLTVV.

This clone was seen only a few times. At one boundary the junction diverges from the germline segment, which might be a read error. The chain combines TRBV7-9 with TRBJ2-5; 10 positions match TRBD1. Germline V CDR1 and CDR2: SEHNR, FQNEAQ (reference sequence). The CDR3 has 15 residues. As DNA, the CDR3 is TGTTCCAGCAGCGCCCCTGACAGGGGGCAAGAGGCCCAGTACTTC. This codes for CSSSAPDRGQEAQYF.

The chain is built from TRBV19 and TRBJ2-6; 8 bases fit TRBD1. CDR1 and CDR2 from the germline V gene are LNHDA and SQIVND (reference sequence). V lost 5 bases and J lost 2; bases outside the gene matches: 2. The CDR3 consists of 15 residues. The CDR3 region is CASSDRGPGANVLTF. CDR3 DNA: TGTGCCAGTAGTGACAGGGGCCCTGGGGCCAACGTCCTGACTTTC.

This chain joins TRBV19 and TRBJ2-5; D may be TRBD2 (5 bases). Germline V gene data show CDR1 as LNHDA and CDR2 as SQIVND (reference sequence). Trimming pared 6 bases from V and 0 bases from J, leaving 14 bases between. The CDR3 consists of 15 residues. CDR3 sequence (DNA): TGTGCCAGTAGGGCAGAGGGTTCGTACCAAGAGACCCAGTACTTC. It codes for CASRAEGSYQETQYF. Filled out from reference TRBV19 and TRBJ2-5, the complete variable domain reads DGGITQSPKYLFRKEGQNVTLSCEQNLNHDAMYWYRQDPGQGLRLIYYSQIVNDFQKGDIAEGYSVSREKKESFPLTVTSAQKNPTAFYLCASRAEGSYQETQYFGPGTRLLVL.

This chain connects TRBV4-2 to TRBJ1-2; 8 positions agree with TRBD1. Germline assignment: CDR1 LGHNA and CDR2 YNFKEQ. With 7 bases clipped from V and 0 bases from J, the junction kept 13 bases outside the gene matches. The CDR3 extends over 17 amino acids. The CDR3 sequence is CASTDGAQGATNYGYTF. In nucleotides, the CDR3 is TGTGCCAGCACCGACGGGGCTCAGGGGGCGACTAACTATGGCTACACCTTC.

The genes are TRBV30 and TRBJ2-7, with TRBD1 identical over 8 bases. The junction had 5 bases not matched to a gene; V was cut back by 0 bases and J by 4 bases. The CDR3 is 14 residues long. Looked up from germline, CDR1 is GTSNPN and CDR2 is SVGIG (reference sequence). The CDR3 loop reads CAWSVRQGAYEQYF. As DNA, the CDR3 is TGTGCCTGGAGTGTTCGGCAGGGGGCTTACGAGCAGTACTTC.

The chain has TRBV11-2 and TRBJ2-7; the D gene is possibly TRBD2 (5 bases). CDR3 length: 13 residues. V lost 6 bases, J lost 3 bases, and 12 bases lay in between. The germline V gene has CDR1 SGHAT and CDR2 FQNNGV. The CDR3 is CASRGAGSYEQYF. CDR3 in DNA: TGTGCCAGCAGGGGTGCGGGCAGCTACGAGCAGTACTTC.

The chain recombines TRBV5-4 with TRBJ2-3; 7 bases are a match to TRBD1. The CDR3 loop spans 14 amino acids. V gave up 7 bases and J gave up 5 bases; unmatched junction bases: 10. CDR1 is SGHNT and CDR2 is YYREEE in the germline V gene (reference sequence). CDR3 DNA sequence: TGTGCCAGCCGACCCGGGACAGCTCAAGATACGCAGTATTTT. Encoded protein: CASRPGTAQDTQYF.

The V call is TRBV6-5, the J call TRBJ1-2; a weak D match, TRBD1 (5 bases). CDR3 size: 15 residues. V lost 0 bases and J lost 1, with 9 bases in between. In germline, CDR1 is MNHEY, CDR2 SVGAGI. The CDR3 loop reads CASSYSPGGNYGYTF. CDR3 coding DNA: TGTGCCAGCAGTTACTCCCCCGGGGGTAACTATGGCTACACCTTC.

V usage is TRBV15 and J usage is TRBJ2-2; the D gene is possibly TRBD2 (6 bases). There are 15 residues in the CDR3. Germline-derived CDR1 and CDR2 are LNHNV and YYDKDF (reference sequence). V was trimmed by 0 bases and J by 7 bases, leaving 12 bases between them. The CDR3, as DNA: TGTGCCACCAGCAGAGATCTCCCGCGGGGCGGGGAGCTGTTTTTT. Protein product: CATSRDLPRGGELFF.

This clone was counted a few times. V is TRBV7-9 and J is TRBJ2-7; 7 nucleotides line up with TRBD1. The CDR3 spans 16 residues. V lost 1 base and J lost 2; bases outside the gene matches: 8. From germline, CDR1 is SEHNR and CDR2 FQNEAQ (reference sequence). CDR3 nucleotides: TGTGCCAGCAGCTTAGGGCGACAGGGAAAGACCTACGAGCAGTACTTC. It translates to CASSLGRQGKTYEQYF.

The chain uses TRBV7-6 and TRBJ2-1; 13 positions match TRBD2. Unmatched junction bases numbered 8, after V lost 2 bases and J lost 4 bases. Looked up from germline, CDR1 is SGHVS and CDR2 is FNYEAQ. The CDR3 is 18 amino acids. CDR3 bases: TGTGCCAGCAGCTTAAGAAGGGGACTAGCGGGATTTTACAATGAGCAGTTCTTC. It translates to CASSLRRGLAGFYNEQFF. Drawing the rest from reference TRBV7-6 and TRBJ2-1, the complete variable domain is GAGVSQSPRYKVTKRGQDVALRCDPISGHVSLYWYRQALGQGPEFLTYFNYEAQQDKSGLPNDRFSAERPEGSISTLTIQRTEQRDSAMYRCASSLRRGLAGFYNEQFFGPGTRLTVL.

The chain carries TRBV11-2 and TRBJ2-7; D call uncertain. Trimming cost V 3 bases and J 2 bases, with 14 bases left between them. This CDR3 comprises 15 residues. From germline, CDR1 is SGHAT and CDR2 FQNNGV. The CDR3 region has the DNA TGTGCCAGCAGCTTTGTACTGGGCGAAACCTACGAGCAGTACTTC. Amino acid sequence: CASSFVLGETYEQYF.

The sample holds a few counts of this clone. The chain employs TRBV5-4 and TRBJ2-5; 10 nucleotides align to TRBD2. The CDR3 covers 14 residues. The germline V gene encodes CDR1 SGHNT and CDR2 YYREEE (reference sequence). V was clipped by 7 bases and J by 4 bases; unmatched bases: 7. The CDR3 is CASVLAGVPETQYF. The DNA for the CDR3 is TGTGCCAGCGTTCTAGCGGGAGTTCCAGAGACCCAGTACTTC.

The chain uses TRBV7-9 and TRBJ2-7; 7 bases map to TRBD1. The junction had 4 bases not matched to a gene; V was cut back by 1 base and J by 4 bases. Germline V lookup: CDR1 SEHNR, CDR2 FQNEAQ (reference sequence). The CDR3 is 14 amino acids. The CDR3 nucleotides are TGTGCCAGCAGCTTAGAAGGGGGCGGGTACGAGCAGTACTTC. It yields the protein CASSLEGGGYEQYF.

The chain couples TRBV28 to TRBJ1-3; 7 bases line up with TRBD1. Trimming took 6 bases from V and 0 from J; bases not matched to a gene: 5. Germline V lookup: CDR1 MDHEN, CDR2 SYDVKM. There are 15 residues in the CDR3. The CDR3, as DNA: TGTGCCAGCAGCTCGGACAGGTTCTCTGGAAACACCATATATTTT. Its translation: CASSSDRFSGNTIYF.

The rearrangement links TRBV5-4 to TRBJ2-3; TRBD2 matches 8 bases. The germline V gene has CDR1 SGHNT and CDR2 YYREEE (reference sequence). The CDR3 has 15 residues. J was trimmed by 5 bases and V by 4 bases; bases with no gene match: 9. This CDR3 reads CASSMDHRGGDTQYF. CDR3 coding DNA: TGTGCCAGCAGCATGGACCACCGGGGGGGAGATACGCAGTATTTT.

A note on this clone: This sample includes further DNA sequences coding for the same CDR3. The rearrangement joins TRBV9 to TRBJ1-6, with D possibly TRBD1 on 5 matching bases. Per the germline V gene, CDR1 is SGDLS and CDR2 is YYNGEE. V dropped 0 bases and J dropped 7 bases, with 11 bases sitting between them. CDR3 size: 15 residues. The CDR3 region has the DNA TGTGCCAGCAGCGTAGAGGGGCGCGGAAATTCACCCCTCCACTTT. Protein sequence: CASSVEGRGNSPLHF.

The V call is TRBV30, the J call TRBJ1-1; tentatively, D is TRBD1 (6 bases). The CDR3 length is 14 residues. Trimming took 4 bases from V and 0 from J, leaving 12 bases between them. CDR1 and CDR2 (germline): GTSNPN, SVGIG (reference sequence). This chain's CDR3 is CAWISDSMNTEAFF. The DNA for the CDR3 is TGTGCCTGGATATCGGACAGCATGAACACTGAAGCTTTCTTT.

The chain recombines TRBV9 with TRBJ1-2, with TRBD1 matching over 9 bases. The V segment lost 5 bases and the J segment 7 bases; nucleotides outside the gene matches: 9. CDR1 is SGDLS and CDR2 is YYNGEE in the germline V gene. The length of the CDR3 is 14 residues. The CDR3: CASRPTGTGFGYTF. The CDR3, as DNA: TGTGCCAGCAGGCCCACCGGGACAGGGTTTGGCTACACCTTC.

There are a few counts of this clone. The V gene is TRBV12-2, the J gene TRBJ2-1; the table's D call, TRBD2, has no DNA check behind it. TRBV12-2 is labeled a pseudogene. The CDR3 has 16 residues. The CDR3 DNA reads TGTGCAAGTCGTCCAGAGGAGGGGGGGGTCTACAATGAGCAGTTCTTC. Translated, it gives CASRPEEGGVYNEQFF.

The chain links TRBV28 to TRBJ2-7, with a weak D call TRBD2 (5 bases). Trimming removed 4 bases at V and 5 bases at J, with 39 bases between. The CDR3 is made up of 22 amino acids. Germline CDR1 is MDHEN and CDR2 is SYDVKM. Here the CDR3 reads CASSSLLPTGPRSVYRRDEQYF. In DNA form, the CDR3 reads TGTGCCAGCAGTTCCCTACTTCCAACGGGCCCCAGGAGCGTATATAGGCGGGACGAGCAGTACTTC.

The rearrangement links TRBV11-1 to TRBJ1-5; 9 nucleotides match TRBD1. The CDR3 runs to 15 residues. Germline CDR1 is SGHAT and CDR2 is FQDESV (reference sequence). The V gene end was trimmed by 5 bases and the J gene end by 2 bases; junction bases not matched to a gene: 4. The CDR3: CASSPGQGGNQPQHF. DNA of the CDR3: TGTGCCAGCAGCCCGGGACAGGGAGGCAATCAGCCCCAGCATTTT.

As regards this clone: The germline gene is not matched at one end of the junction; a read error may be the cause. J is TRBJ2-1 and V is TRBV5-1, with 16 nucleotides matching TRBD2. Germline V CDR1 and CDR2: SGHRS, YFSETQ. The CDR3 loop spans 15 amino acids. The DNA of the CDR3 is TGCGCCAGCAGCTTGGAGGGGACTAGCGGGGGGGCATCGCTCTTC. Translated, it gives CASSLEGTSGGASLF. The full variable domain, completed using reference TRBV5-1 and TRBJ2-1, is KAGVTQTPRYLIKTRGQQVTLSCSPISGHRSVSWYQQTPGQGLQFLFEYFSETQRNKGNFPGRFSGRQFSNSRSEMNVSTLELGDSALYLCASSLEGTSGGASLFGPGTRLTVL.

The rearrangement uses TRBV5-1 and TRBJ1-5; no firm D call. The V end lost 5 bases, the J end lost 1 base, and 16 bases lay between the germline ends. The CDR3 is 16 residues long. From germline, CDR1 is SGHRS and CDR2 YFSETQ. The CDR3 protein is CASRVPRRLSNQPQHF. The CDR3, as DNA: TGCGCCAGCAGGGTACCCCGGCGGTTGAGCAATCAGCCCCAGCATTTT.